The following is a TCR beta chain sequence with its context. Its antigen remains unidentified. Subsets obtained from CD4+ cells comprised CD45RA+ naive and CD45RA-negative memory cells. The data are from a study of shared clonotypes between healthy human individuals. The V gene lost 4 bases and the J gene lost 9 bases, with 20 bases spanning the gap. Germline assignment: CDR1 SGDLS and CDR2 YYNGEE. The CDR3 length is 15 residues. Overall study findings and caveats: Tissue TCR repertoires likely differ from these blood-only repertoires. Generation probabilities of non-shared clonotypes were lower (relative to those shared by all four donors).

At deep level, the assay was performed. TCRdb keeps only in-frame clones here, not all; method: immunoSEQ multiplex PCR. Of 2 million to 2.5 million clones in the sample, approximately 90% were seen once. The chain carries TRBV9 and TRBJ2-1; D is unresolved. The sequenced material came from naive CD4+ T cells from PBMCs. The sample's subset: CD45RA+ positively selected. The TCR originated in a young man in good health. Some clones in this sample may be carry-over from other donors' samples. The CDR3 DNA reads TGTGCCAGCAGCCCCATGTGGGCCCCATTCCCTGAGCAGTTCTTC. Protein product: CASSPMWAPFPEQFF.